This T cell receptor beta chain was observed in a study of response to subunit inactivated influenza vaccine. In its sample, this clonotype was seen a few times. Its specificity is not known. Findings and limits, study-wide: Researchers suggested that each seasonal influenza vaccination recruits few new T cells.

TCRdb recomputed calls from the RT-PCR reads with MiXCR, one row per CDR3 protein. The sample includes fewer than 800,000 distinct CDR3 sequences, more than 15% of them seen just once. CDR1 and CDR2 (germline): MNHEY, SVGAGI. The CDR3 sequence is 14 residues long. Trimming left V 2 bases short and J 6 bases short, with 14 bases between. This specimen was PBMCs from blood, taken roughly 12 days after vaccination. This TCR was sampled from a man aged 45-65 years who received an inactivated influenza vaccine. V usage is TRBV6-5 and J usage is TRBJ2-7; possible D gene TRBD1, 5 bases. The CDR3 spells CASSYPGPPFEQYF. The DNA for the CDR3 is TGTGCCAGCAGTTACCCAGGGCCGCCTTTCGAGCAGTACTTC.